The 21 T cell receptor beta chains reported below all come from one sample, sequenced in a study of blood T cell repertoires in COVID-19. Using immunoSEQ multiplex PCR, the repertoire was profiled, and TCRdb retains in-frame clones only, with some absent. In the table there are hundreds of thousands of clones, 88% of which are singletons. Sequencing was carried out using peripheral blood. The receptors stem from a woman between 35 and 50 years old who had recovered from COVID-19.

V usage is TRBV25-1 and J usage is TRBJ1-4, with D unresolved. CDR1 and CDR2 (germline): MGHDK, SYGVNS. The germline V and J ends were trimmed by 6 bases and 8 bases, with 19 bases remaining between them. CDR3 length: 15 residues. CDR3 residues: CASSPPGRRVEKLFF. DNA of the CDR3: TGTGCCAGCAGCCCCCCGGGGAGGCGTGTGGAAAAACTGTTTTTT.

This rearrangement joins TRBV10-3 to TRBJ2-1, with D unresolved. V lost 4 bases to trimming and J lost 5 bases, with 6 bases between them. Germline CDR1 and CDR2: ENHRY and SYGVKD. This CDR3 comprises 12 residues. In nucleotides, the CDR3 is TGTGCCATCAGTGGGGCCCACAATGAGCAGTTCTTC. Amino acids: CAISGAHNEQFF.

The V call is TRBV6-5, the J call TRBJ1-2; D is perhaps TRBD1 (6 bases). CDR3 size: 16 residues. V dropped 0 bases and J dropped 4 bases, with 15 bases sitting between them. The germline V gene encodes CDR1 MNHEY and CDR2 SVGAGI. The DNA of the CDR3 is TGTGCCAGCAGTTACTCGGCAGGGGTCGCTGCCTATGGCTACACCTTC. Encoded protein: CASSYSAGVAAYGYTF.

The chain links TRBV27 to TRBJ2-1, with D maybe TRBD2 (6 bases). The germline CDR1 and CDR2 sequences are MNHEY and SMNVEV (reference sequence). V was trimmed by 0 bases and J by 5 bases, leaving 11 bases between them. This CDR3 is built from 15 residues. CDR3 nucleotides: TGTGCCAGCAGTTTATCCGCGGGAACGCACAATGAGCAGTTCTTC. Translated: CASSLSAGTHNEQFF.

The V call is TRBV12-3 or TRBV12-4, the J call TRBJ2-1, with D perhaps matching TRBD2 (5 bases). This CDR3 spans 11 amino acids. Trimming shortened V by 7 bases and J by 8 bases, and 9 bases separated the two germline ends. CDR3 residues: CASTRGYEQFF. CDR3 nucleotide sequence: TGTGCCAGCACCCGAGGGTATGAGCAGTTCTTC.

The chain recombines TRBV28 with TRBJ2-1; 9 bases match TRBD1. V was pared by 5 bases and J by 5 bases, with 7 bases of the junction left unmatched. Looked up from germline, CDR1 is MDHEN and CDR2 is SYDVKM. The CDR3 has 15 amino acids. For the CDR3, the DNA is TGTGCCAGCAGTCCCGCGGGACAGGGCGACAATGAGCAGTTCTTC. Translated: CASSPAGQGDNEQFF. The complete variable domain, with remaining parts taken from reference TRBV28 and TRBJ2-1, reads DVKVTQSSRYLVKRTGEKVFLECVQDMDHENMFWYRQDPGLGLRLIYFSYDVKMKEKGDIPEGYSVSREKKERFSLILESASTNQTSMYLCASSPAGQGDNEQFFGPGTRLTVL.

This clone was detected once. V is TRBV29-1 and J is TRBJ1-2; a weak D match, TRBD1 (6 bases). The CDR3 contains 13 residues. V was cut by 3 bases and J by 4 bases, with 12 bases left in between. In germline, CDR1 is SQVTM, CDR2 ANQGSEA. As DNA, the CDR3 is TGCAGCGTTGAGGGGGGGCGCGCCTATGGCTACACCTTC. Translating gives CSVEGGRAYGYTF.

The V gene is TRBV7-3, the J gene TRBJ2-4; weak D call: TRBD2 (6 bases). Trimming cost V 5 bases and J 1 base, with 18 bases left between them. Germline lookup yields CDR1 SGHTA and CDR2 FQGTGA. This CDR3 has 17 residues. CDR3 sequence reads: CASSLAPGVGAKNIQYF. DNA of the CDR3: TGTGCCAGCAGCCTGGCTCCGGGAGTGGGGGCCAAAAACATTCAGTACTTC.

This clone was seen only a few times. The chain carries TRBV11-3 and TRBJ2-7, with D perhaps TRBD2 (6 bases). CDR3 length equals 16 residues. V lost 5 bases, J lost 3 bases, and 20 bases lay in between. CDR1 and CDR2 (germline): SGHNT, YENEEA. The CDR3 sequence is CASSPEVAAPIYEQYF. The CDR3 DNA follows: TGTGCCAGCAGCCCAGAGGTAGCGGCACCCATCTACGAGCAGTACTTC.

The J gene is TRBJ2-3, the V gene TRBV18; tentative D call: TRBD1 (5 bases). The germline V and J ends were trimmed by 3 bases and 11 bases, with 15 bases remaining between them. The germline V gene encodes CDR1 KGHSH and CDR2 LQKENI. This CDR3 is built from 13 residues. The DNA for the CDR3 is TGTGCCAGCTCACCGCAGGGCTGGGATGGGCAGTATTTT. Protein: CASSPQGWDGQYF.

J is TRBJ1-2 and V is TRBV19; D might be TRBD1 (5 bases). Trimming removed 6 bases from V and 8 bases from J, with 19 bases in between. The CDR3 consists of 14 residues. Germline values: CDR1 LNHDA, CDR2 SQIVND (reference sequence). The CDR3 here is CASSRDSIAGGYTF. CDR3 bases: TGTGCCAGTAGCCGGGACTCAATCGCTGGGGGCTACACCTTC.

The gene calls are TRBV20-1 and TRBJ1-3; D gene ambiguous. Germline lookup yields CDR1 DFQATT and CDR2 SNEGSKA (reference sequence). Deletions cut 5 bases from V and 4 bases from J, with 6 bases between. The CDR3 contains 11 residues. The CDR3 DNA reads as TGCAGTGCTCGGGTGGGAAACACCATATATTTT. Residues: CSARVGNTIYF.

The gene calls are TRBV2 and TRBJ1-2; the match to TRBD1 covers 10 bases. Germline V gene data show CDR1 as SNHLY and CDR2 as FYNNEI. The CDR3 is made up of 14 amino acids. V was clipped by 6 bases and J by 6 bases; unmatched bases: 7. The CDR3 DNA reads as TGTGCCAGCAGGGGCGACAGGGGGCTTGATGGCTACACCTTC. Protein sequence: CASRGDRGLDGYTF.

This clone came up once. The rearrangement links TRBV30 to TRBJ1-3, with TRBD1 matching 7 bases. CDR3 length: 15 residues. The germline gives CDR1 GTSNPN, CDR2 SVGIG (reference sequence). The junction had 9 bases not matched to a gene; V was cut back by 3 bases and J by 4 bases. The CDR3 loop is CAWSPDRVGGNTIYF. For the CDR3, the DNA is TGTGCCTGGAGCCCAGACAGGGTTGGGGGAAACACCATATATTTT.

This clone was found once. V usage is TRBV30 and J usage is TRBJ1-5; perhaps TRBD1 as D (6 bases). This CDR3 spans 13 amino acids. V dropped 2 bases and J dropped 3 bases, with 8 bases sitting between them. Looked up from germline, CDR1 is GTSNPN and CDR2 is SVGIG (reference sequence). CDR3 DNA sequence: TGTGCCTGGAGTTCAGGGGTCAATCAGCCCCAGCATTTT. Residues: CAWSSGVNQPQHF.

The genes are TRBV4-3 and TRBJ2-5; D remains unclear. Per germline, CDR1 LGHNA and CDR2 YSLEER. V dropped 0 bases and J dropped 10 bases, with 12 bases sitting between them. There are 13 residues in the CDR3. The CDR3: CASSQDSSRVQYF. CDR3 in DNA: TGCGCCAGCAGCCAAGATTCGTCCCGGGTCCAGTACTTC.

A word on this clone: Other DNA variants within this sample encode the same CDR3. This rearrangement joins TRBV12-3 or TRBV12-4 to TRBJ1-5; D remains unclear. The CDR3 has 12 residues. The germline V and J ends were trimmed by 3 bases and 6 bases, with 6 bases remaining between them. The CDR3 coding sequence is TGTGCCAGCAGTTTTGGGAGTCAGCCCCAGCATTTT. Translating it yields CASSFGSQPQHF.

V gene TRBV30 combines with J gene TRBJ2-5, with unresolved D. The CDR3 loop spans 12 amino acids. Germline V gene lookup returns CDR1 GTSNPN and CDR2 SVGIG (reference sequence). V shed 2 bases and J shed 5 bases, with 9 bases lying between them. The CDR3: CAWSPAGETQYF. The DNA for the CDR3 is TGTGCCTGGAGTCCCGCCGGGGAGACCCAGTACTTC.

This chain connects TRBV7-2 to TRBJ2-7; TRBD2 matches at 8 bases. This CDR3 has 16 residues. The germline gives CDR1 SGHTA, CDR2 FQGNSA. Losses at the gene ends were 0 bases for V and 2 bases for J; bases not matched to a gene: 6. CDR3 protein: CASSLAGLARTYEQYF. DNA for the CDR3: TGTGCCAGCAGCTTAGCCGGACTAGCCAGAACCTACGAGCAGTACTTC.

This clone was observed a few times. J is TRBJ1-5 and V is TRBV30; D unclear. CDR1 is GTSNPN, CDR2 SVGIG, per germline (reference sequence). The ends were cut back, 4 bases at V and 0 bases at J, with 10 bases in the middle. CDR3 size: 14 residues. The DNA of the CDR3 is TGTGCCTGGACCCGCCAGGATAGCAATCAGCCCCAGCATTTT. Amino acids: CAWTRQDSNQPQHF.

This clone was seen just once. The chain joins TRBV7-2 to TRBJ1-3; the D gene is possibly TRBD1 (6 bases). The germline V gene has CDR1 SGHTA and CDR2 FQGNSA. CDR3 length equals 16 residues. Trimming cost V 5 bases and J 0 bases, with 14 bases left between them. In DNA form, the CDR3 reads TGTGCCAGCAGCCCCTGGGGGGGCAACTCTGGAAACACCATATATTTT. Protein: CASSPWGGNSGNTIYF.